A single count supports the clone carrying this TCR beta chain. The entry originates in a study of blood T cells in healthy people across ages. A second PCR of roughly 7 to 11 cycles used a sample-barcoded 5' primer and a J-beta primer mix. Each CDR3 protein is one row after TCRdb ran MiXCR on the 5' RACE reads. The sample yields fewer than 800,000 distinct CDR3 sequences, 45% to 50% seen once. After removal of 4 bases from V and 10 bases from J, the junction contained 7 bases not matched to a gene. The CDR3 extends over 14 amino acids. The sample consisted of blood. This receptor was obtained from a woman between 55 and 75 years old in good health. The chain joins TRBV12-3 or TRBV12-4 to TRBJ2-1; 10 nucleotides match TRBD1. The CDR3: CASSSRDRGGEQFF. For the CDR3, the DNA is TGTGCCAGCAGTTCCCGGGACAGGGGTGGAGAGCAGTTCTTC.